This T cell receptor beta chain came from a study of blood T cell repertoires in COVID-19. Background on the study: T cells, B-cell-depleted T cells, or PBMCs supplied cDNA or gDNA.

V gave up 1 base and J gave up 8 bases, with 17 bases separating them. The CDR3 totals 15 residues. CDR1 and CDR2 from the germline V gene are LGHNA and YSLEER. Clones were sequenced by immunoSEQ multiplex PCR, and TCRdb holds only the in-frame ones, with some missing. The sample yields fewer than 200,000 clones, approximately 90% seen once. The source is an older woman who had recovered from COVID-19. Sequencing was done on a sample of peripheral blood. The rearrangement links TRBV4-3 to TRBJ1-2; weak D call: TRBD1 (6 bases). The CDR3 DNA sequence: TGCGCCAGCAGCCAAGCCCCAGGGGTTACGAGGGGCTACACCTTC. It encodes CASSQAPGVTRGYTF.